This T cell receptor beta chain was captured in a study of neurological immune-mediated disorders. Germline CDR1 and CDR2: DFQATT and SNEGSKA (reference sequence). CDR3 length equals 14 residues. V lost 4 bases and J lost 4; bases outside the gene matches: 7. In this sample, this clonotype is medium-sized (0.01 to 0.1%). Its cognate antigen is unknown. Synthesis of cDNA was carried out by template-switch 5'RACE. The reaction used 10-nucleotide random UMIs. Every sequencing run generated in excess of 160 million TCR-beta sequences. These sequences covered 15-18 subjects. From the 5' RACE reads, TCRdb called clonotypes with MiXCR, one entry per CDR3 protein. The table includes some 15,000 distinct CDR3 sequences, about 20% detected once. Regarding the study as a whole: No CDR3 amino acid sequences were shared by expanded clones across subjects, suggesting private repertoires in all groups.

The V gene is TRBV20-1, the J gene TRBJ1-1; 9 bases fit TRBD1. The sequenced sample consisted of PBMCs. The origin of this receptor is a man aged 45 to 65 in good health. The CDR3 nucleotides read TGCAGTGCTACCTGGGGACAGGGAGTCACTGAAGCTTTCTTT. It codes for CSATWGQGVTEAFF.